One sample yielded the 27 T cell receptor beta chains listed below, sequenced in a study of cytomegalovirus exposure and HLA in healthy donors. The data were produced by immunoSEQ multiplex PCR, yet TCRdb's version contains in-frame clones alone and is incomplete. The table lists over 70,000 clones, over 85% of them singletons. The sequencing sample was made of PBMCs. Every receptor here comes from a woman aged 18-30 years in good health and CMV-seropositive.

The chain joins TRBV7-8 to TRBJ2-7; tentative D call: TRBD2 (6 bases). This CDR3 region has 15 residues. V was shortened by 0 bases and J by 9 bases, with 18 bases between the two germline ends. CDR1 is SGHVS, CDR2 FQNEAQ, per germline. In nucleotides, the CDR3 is TGTGCCAGCAGCTTAGCCTCGGGACTTATGGATGGGCAGTACTTC. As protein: CASSLASGLMDGQYF. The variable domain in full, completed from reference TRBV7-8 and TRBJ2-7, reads GAGVSQSPRYKVAKRGQDVALRCDPISGHVSLFWYQQALGQGPEFLTYFQNEAQLDKSGLPSDRFFAERPEGSVSTLKIQRTQQEDSAVYLCASSLASGLMDGQYFGPGTRLTVT.

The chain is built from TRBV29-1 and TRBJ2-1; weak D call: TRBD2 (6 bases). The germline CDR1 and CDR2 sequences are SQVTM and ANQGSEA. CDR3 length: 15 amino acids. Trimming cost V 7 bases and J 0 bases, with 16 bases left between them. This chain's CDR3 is CSALGDGGSYNEQFF. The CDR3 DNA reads TGCAGCGCCTTGGGGGACGGGGGCTCCTACAATGAGCAGTTCTTC.

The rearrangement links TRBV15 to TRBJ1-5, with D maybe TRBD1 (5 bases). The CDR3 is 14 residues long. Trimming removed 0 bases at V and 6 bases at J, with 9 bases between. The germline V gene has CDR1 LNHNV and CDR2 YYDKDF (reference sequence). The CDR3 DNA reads TGTGCCACCAGCAGAGAGGGGGGGTTTCAGCCCCAGCATTTT. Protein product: CATSREGGFQPQHF.

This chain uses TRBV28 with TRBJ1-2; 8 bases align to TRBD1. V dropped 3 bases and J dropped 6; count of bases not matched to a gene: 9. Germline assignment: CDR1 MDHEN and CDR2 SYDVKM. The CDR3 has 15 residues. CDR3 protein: CASSLMQGARDGYTF. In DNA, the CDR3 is TGTGCCAGCAGTTTGATGCAGGGGGCGCGGGATGGCTACACCTTC.

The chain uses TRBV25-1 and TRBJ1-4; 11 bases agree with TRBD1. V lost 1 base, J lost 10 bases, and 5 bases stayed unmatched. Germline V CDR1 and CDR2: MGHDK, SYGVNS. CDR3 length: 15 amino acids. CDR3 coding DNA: TGTGCCAGCAGTGAATGGGGGACAGGGGGAGGAAAACTGTTTTTT. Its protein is CASSEWGTGGGKLFF.

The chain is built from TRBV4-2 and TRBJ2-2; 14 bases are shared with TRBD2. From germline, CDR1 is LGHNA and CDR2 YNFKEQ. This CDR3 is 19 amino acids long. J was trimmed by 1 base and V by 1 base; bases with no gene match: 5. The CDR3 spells CASSQVGTSGGRNTGELFF. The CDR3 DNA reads TGTGCCAGCAGCCAAGTCGGGACTAGCGGGGGCCGGAACACCGGGGAGCTGTTTTTT.

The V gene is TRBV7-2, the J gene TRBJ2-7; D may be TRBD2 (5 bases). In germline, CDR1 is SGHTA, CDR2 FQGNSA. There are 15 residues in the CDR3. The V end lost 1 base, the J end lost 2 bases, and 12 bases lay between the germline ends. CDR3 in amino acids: CASSLGWTPTYEQYF. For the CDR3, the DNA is TGTGCCAGCAGCTTAGGGTGGACTCCTACCTACGAGCAGTACTTC.

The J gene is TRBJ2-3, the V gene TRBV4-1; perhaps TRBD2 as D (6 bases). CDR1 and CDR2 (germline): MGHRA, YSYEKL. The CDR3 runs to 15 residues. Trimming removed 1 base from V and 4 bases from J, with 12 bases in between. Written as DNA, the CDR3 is TGCGCCAGCAGCCAAGTAGGGGACTTAGCAGATACGCAGTATTTT. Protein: CASSQVGDLADTQYF.

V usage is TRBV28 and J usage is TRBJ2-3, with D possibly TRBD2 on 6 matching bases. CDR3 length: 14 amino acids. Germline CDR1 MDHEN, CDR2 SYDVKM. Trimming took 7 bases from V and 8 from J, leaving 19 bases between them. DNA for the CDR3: TGTGCCAGCACCGCCTACGTCTCGGGAGCTACGCAGTATTTT. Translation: CASTAYVSGATQYF.

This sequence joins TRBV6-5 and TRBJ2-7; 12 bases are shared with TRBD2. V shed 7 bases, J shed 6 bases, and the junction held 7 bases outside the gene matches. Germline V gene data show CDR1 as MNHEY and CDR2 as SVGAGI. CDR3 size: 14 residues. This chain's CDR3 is CASKRTSGNREQYF. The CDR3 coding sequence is TGTGCCAGCAAACGGACTAGCGGGAATCGCGAGCAGTACTTC.

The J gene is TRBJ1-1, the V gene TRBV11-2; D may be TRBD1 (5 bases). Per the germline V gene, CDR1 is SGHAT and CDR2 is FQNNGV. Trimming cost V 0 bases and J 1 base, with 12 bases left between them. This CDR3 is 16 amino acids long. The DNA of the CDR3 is TGTGCCAGCAGCTTAGATCCGGAGGGGAGGAACACTGAAGCTTTCTTT. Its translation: CASSLDPEGRNTEAFF.

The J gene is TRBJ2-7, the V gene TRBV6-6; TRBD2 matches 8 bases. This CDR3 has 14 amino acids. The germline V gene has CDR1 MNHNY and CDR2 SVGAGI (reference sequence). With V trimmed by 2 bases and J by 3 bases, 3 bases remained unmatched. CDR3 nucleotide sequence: TGTGCCAGCAGTTACGAGCGGGGGCACTACGAGCAGTACTTC. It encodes CASSYERGHYEQYF.

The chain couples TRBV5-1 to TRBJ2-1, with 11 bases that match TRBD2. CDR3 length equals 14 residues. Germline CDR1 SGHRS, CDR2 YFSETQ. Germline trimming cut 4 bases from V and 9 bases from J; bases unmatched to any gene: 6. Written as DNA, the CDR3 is TGCGCCAGCAGCACTAGCGGGGGAGTGATTGAGCAGTTCTTC. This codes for CASSTSGGVIEQFF. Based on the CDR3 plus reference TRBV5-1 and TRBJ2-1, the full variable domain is KAGVTQTPRYLIKTRGQQVTLSCSPISGHRSVSWYQQTPGQGLQFLFEYFSETQRNKGNFPGRFSGRQFSNSRSEMNVSTLELGDSALYLCASSTSGGVIEQFFGPGTRLTVL.

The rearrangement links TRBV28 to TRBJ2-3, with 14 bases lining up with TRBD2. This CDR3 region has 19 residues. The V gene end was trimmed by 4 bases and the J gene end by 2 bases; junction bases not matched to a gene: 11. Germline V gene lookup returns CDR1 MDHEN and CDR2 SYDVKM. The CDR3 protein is CASSSSTSGRATTTDTQYF. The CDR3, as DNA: TGTGCCAGCAGTTCCTCGACTAGCGGGAGGGCCACTACCACAGATACGCAGTATTTT.

CDR3 sequence: CAWRLTGTANYGYTF. The CDR3 DNA follows: TGTGCCTGGAGGCTGACAGGAACTGCTAACTATGGCTACACCTTC. The chain couples TRBV30 to TRBJ1-2, with TRBD1 as a possible D gene (6 bases). Germline V gene sequence: CDR1 GTSNPN, CDR2 SVGIG (reference sequence). V lost 3 bases and J 0 bases, leaving 14 bases between the germline ends. The CDR3 totals 15 residues.

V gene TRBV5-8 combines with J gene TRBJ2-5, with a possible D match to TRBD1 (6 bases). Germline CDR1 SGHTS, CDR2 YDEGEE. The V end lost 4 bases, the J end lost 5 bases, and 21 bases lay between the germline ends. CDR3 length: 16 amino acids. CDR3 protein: CASSPGRDTRGETQYF. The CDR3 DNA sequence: TGTGCCAGCAGCCCGGGTCGGGACACCCGGGGTGAGACCCAGTACTTC.

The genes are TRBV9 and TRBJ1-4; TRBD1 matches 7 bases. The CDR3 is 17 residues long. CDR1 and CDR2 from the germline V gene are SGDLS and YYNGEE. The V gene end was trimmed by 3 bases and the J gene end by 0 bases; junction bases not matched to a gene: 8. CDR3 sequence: CASSATGQAATNEKLFF. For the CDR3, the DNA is TGTGCCAGCAGCGCTACCGGACAGGCCGCAACTAATGAAAAACTGTTTTTT.

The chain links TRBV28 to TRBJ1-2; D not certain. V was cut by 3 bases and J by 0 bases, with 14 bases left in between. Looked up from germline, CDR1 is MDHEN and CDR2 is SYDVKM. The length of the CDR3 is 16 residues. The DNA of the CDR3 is TGTGCCAGCAGTTTGGCGGCCGAATTTGCTAACTATGGCTACACCTTC. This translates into CASSLAAEFANYGYTF.

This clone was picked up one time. CDR3 nucleotide sequence: TGTGCCAGCAGCCGGGTGGCGGCGGGAGGGCCGGGAGATACGCAGTATTTT. Translated, it gives CASSRVAAGGPGDTQYF. V is TRBV4-2 and J is TRBJ2-3; 9 bases agree with TRBD2. Germline CDR1 is LGHNA and CDR2 is YNFKEQ. Germline trimming cut 4 bases from V and 5 bases from J; bases unmatched to any gene: 13. The length of the CDR3 is 17 residues.

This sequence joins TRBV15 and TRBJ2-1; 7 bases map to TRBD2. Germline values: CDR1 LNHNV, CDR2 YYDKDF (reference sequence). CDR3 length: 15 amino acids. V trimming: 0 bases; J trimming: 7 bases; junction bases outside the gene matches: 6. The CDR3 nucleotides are TGTGCCACCAGCAGAGACCGGGACTATTCTAATGAGCAGTTCTTC. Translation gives CATSRDRDYSNEQFF.

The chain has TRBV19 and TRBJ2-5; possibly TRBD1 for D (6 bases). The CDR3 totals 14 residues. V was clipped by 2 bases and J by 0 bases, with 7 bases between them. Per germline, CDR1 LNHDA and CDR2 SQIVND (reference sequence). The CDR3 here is CASSINRDQETQYF. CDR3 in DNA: TGTGCCAGTAGTATAAACAGGGACCAAGAGACCCAGTACTTC.

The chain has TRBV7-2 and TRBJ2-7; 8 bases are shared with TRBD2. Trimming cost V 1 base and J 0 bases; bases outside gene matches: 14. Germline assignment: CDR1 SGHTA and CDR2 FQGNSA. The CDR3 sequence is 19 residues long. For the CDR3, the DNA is TGTGCCAGCAGCTTAGGAGCGGGCCTGGCGGGGGGCTTCTCCTACGAGCAGTACTTC. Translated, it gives CASSLGAGLAGGFSYEQYF.

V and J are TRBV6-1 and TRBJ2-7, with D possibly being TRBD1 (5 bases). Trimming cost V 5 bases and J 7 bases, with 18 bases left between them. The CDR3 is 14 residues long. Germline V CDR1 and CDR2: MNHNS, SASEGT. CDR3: CASSPLDTALEQYF. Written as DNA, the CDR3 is TGTGCCAGCAGTCCCTTGGACACCGCGTTGGAGCAGTACTTC.

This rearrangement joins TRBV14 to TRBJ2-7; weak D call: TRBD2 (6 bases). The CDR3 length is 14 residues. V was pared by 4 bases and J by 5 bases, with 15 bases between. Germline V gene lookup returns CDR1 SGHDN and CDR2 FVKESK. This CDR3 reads CASSLVGTWDEQYF. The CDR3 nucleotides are TGTGCCAGCAGCCTGGTGGGGACTTGGGACGAGCAGTACTTC.

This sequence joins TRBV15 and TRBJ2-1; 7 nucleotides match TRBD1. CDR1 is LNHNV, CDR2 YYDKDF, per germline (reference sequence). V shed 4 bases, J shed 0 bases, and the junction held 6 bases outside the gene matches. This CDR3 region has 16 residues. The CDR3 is CATSKPQGSSYNEQFF. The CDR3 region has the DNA TGTGCCACCAGCAAACCACAGGGGAGCTCCTACAATGAGCAGTTCTTC.

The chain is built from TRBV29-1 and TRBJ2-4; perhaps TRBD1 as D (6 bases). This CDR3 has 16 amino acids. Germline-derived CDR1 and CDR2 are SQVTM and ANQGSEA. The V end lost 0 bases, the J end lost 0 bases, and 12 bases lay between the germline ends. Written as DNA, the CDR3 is TGCAGCGTTGAAGAGACAGGAGAACTAGCCAAAAACATTCAGTACTTC. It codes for CSVEETGELAKNIQYF.

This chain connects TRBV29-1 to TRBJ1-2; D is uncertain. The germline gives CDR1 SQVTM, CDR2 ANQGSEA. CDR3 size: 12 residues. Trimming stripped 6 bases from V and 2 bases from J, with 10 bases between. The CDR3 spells CSVAGSNYGYTF. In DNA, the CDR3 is TGCAGCGTGGCGGGTTCCAACTATGGCTACACCTTC.